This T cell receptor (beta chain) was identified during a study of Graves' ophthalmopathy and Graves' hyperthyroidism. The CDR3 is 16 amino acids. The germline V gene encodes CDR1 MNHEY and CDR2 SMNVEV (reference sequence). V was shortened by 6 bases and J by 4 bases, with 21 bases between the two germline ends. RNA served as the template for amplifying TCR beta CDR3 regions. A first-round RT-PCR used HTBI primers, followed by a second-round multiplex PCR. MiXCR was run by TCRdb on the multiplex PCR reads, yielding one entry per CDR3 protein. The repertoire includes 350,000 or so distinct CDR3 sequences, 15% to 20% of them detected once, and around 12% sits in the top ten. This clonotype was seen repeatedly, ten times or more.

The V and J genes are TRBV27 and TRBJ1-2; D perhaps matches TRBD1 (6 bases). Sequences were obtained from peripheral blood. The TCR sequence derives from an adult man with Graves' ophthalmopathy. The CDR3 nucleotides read TGTGCCAGCAGCTTCCTAGGCGGCAGGGGCAGCTATGGCTACACCTTC. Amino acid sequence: CASSFLGGRGSYGYTF.